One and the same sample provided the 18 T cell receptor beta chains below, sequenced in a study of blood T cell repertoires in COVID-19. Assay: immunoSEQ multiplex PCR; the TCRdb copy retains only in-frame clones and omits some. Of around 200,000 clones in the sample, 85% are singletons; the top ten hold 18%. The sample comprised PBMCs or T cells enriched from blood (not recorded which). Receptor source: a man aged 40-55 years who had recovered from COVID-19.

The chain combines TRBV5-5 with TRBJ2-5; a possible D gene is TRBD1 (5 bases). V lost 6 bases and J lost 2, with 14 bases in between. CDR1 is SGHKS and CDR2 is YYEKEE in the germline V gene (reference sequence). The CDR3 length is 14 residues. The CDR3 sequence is CASNSFDRQETQYF. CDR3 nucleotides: TGTGCCAGCAATTCCTTCGACAGACAAGAGACCCAGTACTTC.

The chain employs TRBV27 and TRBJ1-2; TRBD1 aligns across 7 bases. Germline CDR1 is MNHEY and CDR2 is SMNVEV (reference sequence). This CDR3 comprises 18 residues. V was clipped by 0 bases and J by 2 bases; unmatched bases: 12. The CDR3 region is CASSLSSYPGTANYGYTF. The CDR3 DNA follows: TGTGCCAGCAGTTTATCGAGCTATCCCGGGACAGCCAACTATGGCTACACCTTC.

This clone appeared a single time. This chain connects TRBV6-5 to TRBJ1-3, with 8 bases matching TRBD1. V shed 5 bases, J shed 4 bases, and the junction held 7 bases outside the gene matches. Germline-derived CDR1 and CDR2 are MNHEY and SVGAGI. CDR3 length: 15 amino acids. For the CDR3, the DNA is TGTGCCAGCAGTCTAACCGGGACAGGAGGAAACACCATATATTTT. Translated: CASSLTGTGGNTIYF.

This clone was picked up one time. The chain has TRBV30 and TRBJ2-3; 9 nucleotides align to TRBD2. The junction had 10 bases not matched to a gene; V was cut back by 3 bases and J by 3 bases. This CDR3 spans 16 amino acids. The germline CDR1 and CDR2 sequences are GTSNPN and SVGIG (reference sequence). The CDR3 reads CAWRGGVAGDTDTQYF. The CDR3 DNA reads TGTGCCTGGAGGGGAGGAGTAGCGGGAGATACAGATACGCAGTATTTT.

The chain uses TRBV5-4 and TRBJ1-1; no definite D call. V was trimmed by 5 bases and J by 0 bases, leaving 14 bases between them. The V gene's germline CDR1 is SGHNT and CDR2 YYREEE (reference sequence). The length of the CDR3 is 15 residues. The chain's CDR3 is CASSYTRLLNTEAFF. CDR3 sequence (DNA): TGTGCCAGCAGTTATACTCGGTTGCTGAACACTGAAGCTTTCTTT. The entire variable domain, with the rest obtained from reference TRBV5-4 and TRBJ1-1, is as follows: ETGVTQSPTHLIKTRGQQVTLRCSSQSGHNTVSWYQQALGQGPQFIFQYYREEENGRGNFPPRFSGLQFPNYSSELNVNALELDDSALYLCASSYTRLLNTEAFFGQGTRLTVV.

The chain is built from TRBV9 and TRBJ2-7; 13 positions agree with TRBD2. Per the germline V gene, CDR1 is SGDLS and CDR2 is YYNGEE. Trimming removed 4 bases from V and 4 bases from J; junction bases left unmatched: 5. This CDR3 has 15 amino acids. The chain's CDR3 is CASSPTSGRVYEQYF. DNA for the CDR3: TGTGCCAGCAGCCCTACTAGCGGGAGGGTGTACGAGCAGTACTTC.

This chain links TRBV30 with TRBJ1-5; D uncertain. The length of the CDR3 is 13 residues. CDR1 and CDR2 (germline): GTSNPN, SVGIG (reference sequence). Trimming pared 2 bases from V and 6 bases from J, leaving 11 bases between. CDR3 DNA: TGTGCCTGGAGTCCTACGGGAAGTCAGCCCCAGCATTTT. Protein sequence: CAWSPTGSQPQHF.

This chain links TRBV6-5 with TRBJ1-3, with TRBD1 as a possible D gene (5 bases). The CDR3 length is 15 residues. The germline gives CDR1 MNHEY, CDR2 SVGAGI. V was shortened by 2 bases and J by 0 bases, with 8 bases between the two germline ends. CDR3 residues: CASSYGRASGNTIYF. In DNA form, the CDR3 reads TGTGCCAGCAGTTACGGCAGGGCCTCTGGAAACACCATATATTTT.

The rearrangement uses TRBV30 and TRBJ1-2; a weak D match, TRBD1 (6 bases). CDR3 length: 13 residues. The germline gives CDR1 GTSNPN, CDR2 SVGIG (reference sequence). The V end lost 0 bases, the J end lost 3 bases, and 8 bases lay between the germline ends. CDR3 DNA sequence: TGTGCCTGGAGTGTCCAGGGGTACTATGGCTACACCTTC. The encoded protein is CAWSVQGYYGYTF.

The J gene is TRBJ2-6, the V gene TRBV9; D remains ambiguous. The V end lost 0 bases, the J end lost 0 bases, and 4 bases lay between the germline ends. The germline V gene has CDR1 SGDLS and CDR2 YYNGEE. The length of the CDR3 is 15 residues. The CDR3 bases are TGTGCCAGCAGCGTAGCTCGCTCTGGGGCCAACGTCCTGACTTTC. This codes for CASSVARSGANVLTF.

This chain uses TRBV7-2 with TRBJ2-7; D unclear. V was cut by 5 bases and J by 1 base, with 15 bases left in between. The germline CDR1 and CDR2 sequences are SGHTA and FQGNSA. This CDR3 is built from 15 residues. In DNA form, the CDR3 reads TGTGCCAGCAGCCAAGCCTCGACTGGATCCTACGAGCAGTACTTC. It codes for CASSQASTGSYEQYF.

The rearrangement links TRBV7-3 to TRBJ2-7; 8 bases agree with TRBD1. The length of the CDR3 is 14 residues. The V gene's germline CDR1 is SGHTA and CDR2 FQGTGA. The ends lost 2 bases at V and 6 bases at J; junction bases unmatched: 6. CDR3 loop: CASSLQGAQGEQYF. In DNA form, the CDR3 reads TGTGCCAGCAGCTTACAGGGGGCGCAAGGCGAGCAGTACTTC.

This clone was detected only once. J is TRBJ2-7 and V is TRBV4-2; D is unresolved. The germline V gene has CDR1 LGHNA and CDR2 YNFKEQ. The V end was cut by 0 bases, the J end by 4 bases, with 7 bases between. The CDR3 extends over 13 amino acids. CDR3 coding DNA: TGTGCCAGCAGCCAAGAACAGAGATACGAGCAGTACTTC. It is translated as CASSQEQRYEQYF.

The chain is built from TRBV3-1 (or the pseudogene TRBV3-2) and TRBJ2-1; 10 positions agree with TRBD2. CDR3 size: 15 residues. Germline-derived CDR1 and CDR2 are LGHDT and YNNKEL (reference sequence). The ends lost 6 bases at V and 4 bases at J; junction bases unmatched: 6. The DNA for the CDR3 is TGTGCCAGCAGTCCTGGACTAGCGGCTTACAATGAGCAGTTCTTC. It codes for CASSPGLAAYNEQFF.

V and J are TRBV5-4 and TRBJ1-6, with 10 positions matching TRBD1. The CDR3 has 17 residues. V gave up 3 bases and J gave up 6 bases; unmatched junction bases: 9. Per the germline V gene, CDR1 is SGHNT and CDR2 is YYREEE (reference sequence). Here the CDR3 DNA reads TGTGCCAGCAGCTCCTCCGGGGACAGGGGTTTTAATTCACCCCTCCACTTT. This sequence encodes CASSSSGDRGFNSPLHF.

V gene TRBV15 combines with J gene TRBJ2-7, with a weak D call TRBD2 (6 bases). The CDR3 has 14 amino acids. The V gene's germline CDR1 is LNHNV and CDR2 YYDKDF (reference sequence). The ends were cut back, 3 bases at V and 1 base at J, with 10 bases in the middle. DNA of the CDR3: TGTGCCACCAGCAGGGCTGGGGGGTCCTACGAGCAGTACTTC. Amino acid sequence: CATSRAGGSYEQYF.

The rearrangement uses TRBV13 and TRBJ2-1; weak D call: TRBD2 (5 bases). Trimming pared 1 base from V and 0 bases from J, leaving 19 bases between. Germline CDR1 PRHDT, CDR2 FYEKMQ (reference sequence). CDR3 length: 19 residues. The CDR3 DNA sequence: TGTGCCAGCAGCTTAGTTAATATGGGGAGAGGAGGCTCCTACAATGAGCAGTTCTTC. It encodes CASSLVNMGRGGSYNEQFF. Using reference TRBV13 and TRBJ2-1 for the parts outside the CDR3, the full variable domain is AAGVIQSPRHLIKEKRETATLKCYPIPRHDTVYWYQQGPGQDPQFLISFYEKMQSDKGSIPDRFSAQQFSDYHSELNMSSLELGDSALYFCASSLVNMGRGGSYNEQFFGPGTRLTVL.

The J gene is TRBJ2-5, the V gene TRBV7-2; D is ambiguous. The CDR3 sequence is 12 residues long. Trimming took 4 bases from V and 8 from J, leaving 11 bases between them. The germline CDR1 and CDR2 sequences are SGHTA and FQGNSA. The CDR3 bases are TGTGCCAGCAGCTCCCCTTTGCGAACCCAGTACTTC. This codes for CASSSPLRTQYF.